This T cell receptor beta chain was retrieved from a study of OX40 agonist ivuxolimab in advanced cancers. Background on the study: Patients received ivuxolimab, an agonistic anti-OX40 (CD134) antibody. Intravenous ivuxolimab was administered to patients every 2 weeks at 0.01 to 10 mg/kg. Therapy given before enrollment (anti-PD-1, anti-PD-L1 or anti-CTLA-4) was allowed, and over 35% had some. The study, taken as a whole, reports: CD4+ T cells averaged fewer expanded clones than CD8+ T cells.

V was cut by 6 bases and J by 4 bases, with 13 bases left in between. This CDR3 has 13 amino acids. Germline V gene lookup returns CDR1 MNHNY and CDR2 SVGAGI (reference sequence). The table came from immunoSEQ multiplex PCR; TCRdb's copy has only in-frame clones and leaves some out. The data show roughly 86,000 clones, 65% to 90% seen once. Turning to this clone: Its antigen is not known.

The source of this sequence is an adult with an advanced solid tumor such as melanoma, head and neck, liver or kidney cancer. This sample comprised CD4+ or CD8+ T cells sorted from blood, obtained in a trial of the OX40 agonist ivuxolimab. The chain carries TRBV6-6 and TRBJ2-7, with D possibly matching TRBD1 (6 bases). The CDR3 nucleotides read TGTGCCAGCAGACGCGGACAGTCGTACGAGCAGTACTTC. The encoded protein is CASRRGQSYEQYF.